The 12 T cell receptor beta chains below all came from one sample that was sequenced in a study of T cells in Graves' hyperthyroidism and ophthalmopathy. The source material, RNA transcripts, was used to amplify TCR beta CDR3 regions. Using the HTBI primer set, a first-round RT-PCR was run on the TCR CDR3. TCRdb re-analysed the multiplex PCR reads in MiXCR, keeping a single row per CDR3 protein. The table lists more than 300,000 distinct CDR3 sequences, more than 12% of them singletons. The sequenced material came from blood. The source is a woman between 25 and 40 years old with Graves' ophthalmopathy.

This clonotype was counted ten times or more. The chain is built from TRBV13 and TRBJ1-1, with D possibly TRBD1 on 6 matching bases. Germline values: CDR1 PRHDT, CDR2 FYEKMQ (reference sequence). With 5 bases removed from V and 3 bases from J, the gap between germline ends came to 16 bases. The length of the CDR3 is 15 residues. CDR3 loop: CASSRAGAGYTEAFF. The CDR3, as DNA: TGTGCCAGCAGCCGAGCAGGGGCGGGATACACTGAAGCTTTCTTT.

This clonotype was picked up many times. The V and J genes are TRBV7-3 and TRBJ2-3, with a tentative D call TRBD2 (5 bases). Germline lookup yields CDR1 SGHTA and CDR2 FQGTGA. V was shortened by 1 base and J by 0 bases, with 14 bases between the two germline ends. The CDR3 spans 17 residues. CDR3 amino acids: CASSLRPGGLSTDTQYF. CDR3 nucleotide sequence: TGTGCCAGCAGCTTAAGGCCTGGCGGACTTAGCACAGATACGCAGTATTTT.

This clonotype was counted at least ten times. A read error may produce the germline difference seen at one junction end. CDR3 in amino acids: CASSQGGKRNGQFF. CDR3 in DNA: TGTGCCAGCAGCCAAGGGGGTAAGAGGAATGGGCAGTTCTTC. The rearrangement joins TRBV3-1 to TRBJ2-1; D is ambiguous. In germline, CDR1 is LGHDT, CDR2 YNNKEL (reference sequence). The CDR3 sequence is 14 residues long.

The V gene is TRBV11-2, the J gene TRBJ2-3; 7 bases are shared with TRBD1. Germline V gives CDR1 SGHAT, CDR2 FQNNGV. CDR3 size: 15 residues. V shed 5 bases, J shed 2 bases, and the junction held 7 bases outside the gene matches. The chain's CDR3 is CASSRGTAPTDTQYF. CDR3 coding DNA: TGTGCCAGCAGCCGAGGGACAGCCCCCACAGATACGCAGTATTTT.

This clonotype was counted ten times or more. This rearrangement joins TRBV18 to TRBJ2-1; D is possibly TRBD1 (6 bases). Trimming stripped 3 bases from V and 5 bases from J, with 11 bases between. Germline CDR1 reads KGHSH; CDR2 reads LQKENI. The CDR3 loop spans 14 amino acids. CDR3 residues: CASSPRTANNEQFF. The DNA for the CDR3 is TGTGCCAGCTCACCCAGGACAGCTAACAATGAGCAGTTCTTC.

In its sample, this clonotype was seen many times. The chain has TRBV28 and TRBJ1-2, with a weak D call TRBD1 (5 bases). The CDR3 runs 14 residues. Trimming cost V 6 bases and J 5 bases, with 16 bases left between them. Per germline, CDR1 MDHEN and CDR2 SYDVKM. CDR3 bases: TGTGCCAGCAGCCTGGAATGGGGGAGATATGGCTACACCTTC. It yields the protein CASSLEWGRYGYTF.

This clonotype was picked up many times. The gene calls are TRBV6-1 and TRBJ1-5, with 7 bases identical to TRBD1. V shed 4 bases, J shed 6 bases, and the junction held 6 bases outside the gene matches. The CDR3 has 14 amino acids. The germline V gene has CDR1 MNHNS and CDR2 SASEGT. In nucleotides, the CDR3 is TGTGCCAGCAGTGCGACAGGGTCAAGTCAGCCCCAGCATTTT. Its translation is CASSATGSSQPQHF.

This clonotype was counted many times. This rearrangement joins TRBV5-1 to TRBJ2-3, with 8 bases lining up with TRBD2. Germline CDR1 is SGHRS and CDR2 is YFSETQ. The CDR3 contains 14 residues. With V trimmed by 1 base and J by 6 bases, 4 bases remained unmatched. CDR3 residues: CASSLNGGGDTQYF. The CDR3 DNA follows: TGCGCCAGCAGCTTGAATGGCGGGGGGGATACGCAGTATTTT.

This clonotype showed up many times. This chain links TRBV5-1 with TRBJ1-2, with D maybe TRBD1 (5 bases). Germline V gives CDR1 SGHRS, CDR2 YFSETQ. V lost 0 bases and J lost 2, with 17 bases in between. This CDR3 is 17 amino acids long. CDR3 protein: CASSLAPSQEANYGYTF. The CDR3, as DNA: TGCGCCAGCAGCTTGGCCCCCTCACAGGAGGCGAACTATGGCTACACCTTC.

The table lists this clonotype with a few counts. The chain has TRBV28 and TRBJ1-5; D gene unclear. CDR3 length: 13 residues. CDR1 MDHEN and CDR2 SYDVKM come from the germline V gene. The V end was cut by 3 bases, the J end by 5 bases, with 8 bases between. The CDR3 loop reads CASSLGFDQPQHF. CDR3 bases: TGTGCCAGCAGTTTGGGGTTTGATCAGCCCCAGCATTTT.

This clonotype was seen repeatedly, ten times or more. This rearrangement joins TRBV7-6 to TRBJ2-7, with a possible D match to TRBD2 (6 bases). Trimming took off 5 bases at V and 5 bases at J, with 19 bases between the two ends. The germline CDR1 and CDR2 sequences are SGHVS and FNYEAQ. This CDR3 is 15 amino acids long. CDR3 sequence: CASSATRDLTDEQYF. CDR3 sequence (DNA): TGTGCCAGCAGCGCGACGCGGGACTTAACGGACGAGCAGTACTTC.

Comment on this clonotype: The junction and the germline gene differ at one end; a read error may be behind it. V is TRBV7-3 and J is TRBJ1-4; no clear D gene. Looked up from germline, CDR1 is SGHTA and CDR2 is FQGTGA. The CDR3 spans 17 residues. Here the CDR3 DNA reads TGTGCCAGCAGCTTAGTACCAGTCCCTAGGCCTAACGAAAAACTGTTTTTT. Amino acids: CASSLVPVPRPNEKLFF.